The present TCR beta chain was sequenced within a study of OX40 agonist ivuxolimab in advanced cancers. Study observations and caveats: Nonresponders, in some cases, also had low normalized T-cell clonal expansion.

With regard to this clone: As yet, its antigen is unknown.

Libraries were prepared by immunoSEQ multiplex PCR; TCRdb keeps only in-frame clonotypes and omits some of them. The sample records just over 90,000 clones, under 95% being singletons. The source is an adult with an advanced solid tumor such as melanoma, head and neck, liver or kidney cancer. The source material was CD4+ or CD8+ T cells sorted from blood, sampled in a trial of the OX40 agonist ivuxolimab.

CDR3 in DNA: TGTGCCAGCAGTGAAAGTGAGGCGAAACTGTTTTTT. Translation: CASSESEAKLFF. This chain uses TRBV6-1 with TRBJ1-4; D is unresolved. In germline, CDR1 is MNHNS, CDR2 SASEGT. V was pared by 2 bases and J by 11 bases, with 9 bases between. This CDR3 has 12 residues.